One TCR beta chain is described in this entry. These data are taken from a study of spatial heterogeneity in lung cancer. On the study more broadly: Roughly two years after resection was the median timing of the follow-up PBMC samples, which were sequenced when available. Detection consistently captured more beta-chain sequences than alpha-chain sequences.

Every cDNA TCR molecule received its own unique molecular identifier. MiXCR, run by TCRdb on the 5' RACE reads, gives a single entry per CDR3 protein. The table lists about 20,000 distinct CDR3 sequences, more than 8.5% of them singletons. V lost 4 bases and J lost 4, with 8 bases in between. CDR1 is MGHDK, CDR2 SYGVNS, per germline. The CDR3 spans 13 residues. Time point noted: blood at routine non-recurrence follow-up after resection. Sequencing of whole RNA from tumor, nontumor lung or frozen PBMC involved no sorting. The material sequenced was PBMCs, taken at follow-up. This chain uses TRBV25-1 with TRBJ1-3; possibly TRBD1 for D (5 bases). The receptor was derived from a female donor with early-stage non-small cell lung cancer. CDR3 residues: CASSVAGGNTIYF. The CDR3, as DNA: TGTGCCAGCAGTGTGGCAGGGGGAAACACCATATATTTT.